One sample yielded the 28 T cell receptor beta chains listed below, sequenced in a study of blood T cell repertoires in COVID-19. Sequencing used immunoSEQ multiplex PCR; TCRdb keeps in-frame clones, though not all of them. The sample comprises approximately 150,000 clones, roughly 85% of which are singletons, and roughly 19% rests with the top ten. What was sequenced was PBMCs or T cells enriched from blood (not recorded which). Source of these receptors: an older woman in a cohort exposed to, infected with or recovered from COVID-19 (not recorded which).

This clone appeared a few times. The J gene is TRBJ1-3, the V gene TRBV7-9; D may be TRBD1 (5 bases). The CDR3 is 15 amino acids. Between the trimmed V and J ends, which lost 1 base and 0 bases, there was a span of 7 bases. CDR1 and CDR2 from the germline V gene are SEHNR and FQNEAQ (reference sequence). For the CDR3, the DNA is TGTGCCAGCAGCTTAGAGGGGAACTCTGGAAACACCATATATTTT. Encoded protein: CASSLEGNSGNTIYF.

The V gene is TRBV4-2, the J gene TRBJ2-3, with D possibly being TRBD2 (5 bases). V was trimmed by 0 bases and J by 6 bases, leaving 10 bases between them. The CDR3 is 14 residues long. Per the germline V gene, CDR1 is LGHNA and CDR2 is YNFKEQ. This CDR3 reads CASSQDKKRDTQYF. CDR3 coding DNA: TGTGCCAGCAGCCAAGATAAAAAGCGGGATACGCAGTATTTT.

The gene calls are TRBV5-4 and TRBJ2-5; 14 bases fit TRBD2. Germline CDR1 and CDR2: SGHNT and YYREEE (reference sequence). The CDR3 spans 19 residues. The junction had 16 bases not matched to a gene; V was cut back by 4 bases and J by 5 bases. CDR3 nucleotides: TGTGCCAGCAGCCCTCAGACCCGGGGACTAGCGGGAGATCCGGAGACCCAGTACTTC. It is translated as CASSPQTRGLAGDPETQYF.

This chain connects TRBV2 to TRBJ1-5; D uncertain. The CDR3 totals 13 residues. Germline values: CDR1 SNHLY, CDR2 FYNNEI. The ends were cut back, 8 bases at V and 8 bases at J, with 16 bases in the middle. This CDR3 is CASGYRIGEPQHF. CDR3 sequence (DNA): TGTGCCAGCGGGTACCGCATCGGGGAGCCCCAGCATTTT. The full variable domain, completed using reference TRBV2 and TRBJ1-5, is EPEVTQTPSHQVTQMGQEVILRCVPISNHLYFYWYRQILGQKVEFLVSFYNNEISEKSEIFDDQFSVERPDGSNFTLKIRSTKLEDSAMYFCASGYRIGEPQHFGDGTRLSIL.

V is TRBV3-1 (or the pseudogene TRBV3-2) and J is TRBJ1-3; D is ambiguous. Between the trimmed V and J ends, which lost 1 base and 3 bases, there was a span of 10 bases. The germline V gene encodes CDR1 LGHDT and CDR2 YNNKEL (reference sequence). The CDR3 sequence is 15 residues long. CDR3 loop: CASSQAGNGGNTIYF. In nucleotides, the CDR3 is TGTGCCAGCAGCCAAGCGGGTAACGGTGGAAACACCATATATTTT.

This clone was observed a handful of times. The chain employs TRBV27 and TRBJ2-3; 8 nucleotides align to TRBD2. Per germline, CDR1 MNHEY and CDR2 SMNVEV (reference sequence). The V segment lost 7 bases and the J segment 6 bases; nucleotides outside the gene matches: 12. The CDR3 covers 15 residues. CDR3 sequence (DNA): TGTGCCAGCACCCGCGGGTCGGGAGGGGAGGATACGCAGTATTTT. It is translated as CASTRGSGGEDTQYF.

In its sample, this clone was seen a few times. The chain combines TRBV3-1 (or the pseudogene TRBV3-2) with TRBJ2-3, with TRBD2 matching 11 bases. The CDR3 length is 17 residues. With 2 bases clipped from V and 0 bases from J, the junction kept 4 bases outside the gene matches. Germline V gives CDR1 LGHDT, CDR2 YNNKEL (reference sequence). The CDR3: CASSQRLAGISTDTQYF. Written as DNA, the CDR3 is TGTGCCAGCAGCCAACGACTAGCGGGAATCAGCACAGATACGCAGTATTTT.

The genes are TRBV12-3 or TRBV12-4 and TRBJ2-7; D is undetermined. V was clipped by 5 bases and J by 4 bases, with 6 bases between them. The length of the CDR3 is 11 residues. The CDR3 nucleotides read TGTGCCAGCAGTCCCTCTTACGAGCAGTACTTC. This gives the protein CASSPSYEQYF.

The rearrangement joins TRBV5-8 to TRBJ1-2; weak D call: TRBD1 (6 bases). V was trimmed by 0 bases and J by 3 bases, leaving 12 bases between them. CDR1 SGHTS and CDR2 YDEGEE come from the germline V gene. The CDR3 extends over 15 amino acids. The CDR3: CASSLVTGSDYGYTF. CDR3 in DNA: TGTGCCAGCAGCTTGGTCACAGGGTCGGACTATGGCTACACCTTC.

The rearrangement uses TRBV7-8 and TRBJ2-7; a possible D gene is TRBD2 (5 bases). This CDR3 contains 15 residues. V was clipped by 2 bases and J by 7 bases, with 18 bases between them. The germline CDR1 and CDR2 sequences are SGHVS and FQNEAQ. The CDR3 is CASSLYPGIAREQYF. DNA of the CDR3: TGTGCCAGCAGCTTATACCCCGGGATAGCGCGGGAGCAGTACTTC.

The CDR3 here is CASSQNPGNTEAFF. The CDR3 bases are TGCGCCAGCAGCCAGAACCCGGGAAACACTGAAGCTTTCTTT. The chain employs TRBV5-1 and TRBJ1-1; D gene unclear. In germline, CDR1 is SGHRS, CDR2 YFSETQ. Trimming stripped 4 bases from V and 2 bases from J, with 12 bases between. The length of the CDR3 is 14 residues.

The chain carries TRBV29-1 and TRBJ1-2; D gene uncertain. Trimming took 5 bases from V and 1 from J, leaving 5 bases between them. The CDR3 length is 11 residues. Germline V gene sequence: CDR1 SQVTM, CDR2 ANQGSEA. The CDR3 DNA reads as TGCAGCGTTCCTCTTAACTATGGCTACACCTTC. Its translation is CSVPLNYGYTF.

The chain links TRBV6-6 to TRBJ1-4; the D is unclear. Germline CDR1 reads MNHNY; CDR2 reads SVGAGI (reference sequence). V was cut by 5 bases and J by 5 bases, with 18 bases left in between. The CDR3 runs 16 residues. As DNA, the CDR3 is TGTGCCAGCAGTCGAACAGCCGCCTTACTCAATGAAAAACTGTTTTTT. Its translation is CASSRTAALLNEKLFF.

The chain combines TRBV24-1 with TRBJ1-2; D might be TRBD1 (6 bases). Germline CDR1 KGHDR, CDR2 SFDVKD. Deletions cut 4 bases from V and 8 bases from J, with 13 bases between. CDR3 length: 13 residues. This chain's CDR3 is CATSEDTGSGYTF. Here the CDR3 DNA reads TGTGCCACCAGTGAAGATACAGGGAGCGGCTACACCTTC.

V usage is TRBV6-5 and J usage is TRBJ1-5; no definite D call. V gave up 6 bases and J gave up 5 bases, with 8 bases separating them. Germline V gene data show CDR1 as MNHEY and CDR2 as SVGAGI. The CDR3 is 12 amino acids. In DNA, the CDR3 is TGTGCCAGCAGACCCCAGGATCAGCCCCAGCATTTT. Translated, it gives CASRPQDQPQHF.

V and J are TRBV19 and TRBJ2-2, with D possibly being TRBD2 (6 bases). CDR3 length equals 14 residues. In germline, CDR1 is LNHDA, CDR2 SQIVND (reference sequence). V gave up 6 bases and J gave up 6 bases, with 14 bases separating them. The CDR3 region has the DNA TGTGCCAGTAGCCCGACTAGAAGCGCCGGGGAGCTGTTTTTT. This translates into CASSPTRSAGELFF.

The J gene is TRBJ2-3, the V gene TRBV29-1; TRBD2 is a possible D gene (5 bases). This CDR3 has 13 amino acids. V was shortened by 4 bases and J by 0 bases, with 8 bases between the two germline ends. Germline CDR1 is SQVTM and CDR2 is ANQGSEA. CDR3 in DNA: TGCAGCGTTGTCCGGGGAAGCACAGATACGCAGTATTTT. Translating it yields CSVVRGSTDTQYF.

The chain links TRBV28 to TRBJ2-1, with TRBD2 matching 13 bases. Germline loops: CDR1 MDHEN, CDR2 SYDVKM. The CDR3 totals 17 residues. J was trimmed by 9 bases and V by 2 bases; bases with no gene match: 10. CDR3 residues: CASSLGPGLAGESEQFF. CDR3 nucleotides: TGTGCCAGCAGTTTAGGGCCCGGACTAGCGGGAGAGAGTGAGCAGTTCTTC.

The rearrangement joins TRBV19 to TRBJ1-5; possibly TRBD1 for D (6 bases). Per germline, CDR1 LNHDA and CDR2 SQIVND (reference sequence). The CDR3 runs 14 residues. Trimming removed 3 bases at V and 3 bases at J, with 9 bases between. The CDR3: CASSIGQNNQPQHF. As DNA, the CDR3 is TGTGCCAGTAGTATCGGACAGAACAATCAGCCCCAGCATTTT.

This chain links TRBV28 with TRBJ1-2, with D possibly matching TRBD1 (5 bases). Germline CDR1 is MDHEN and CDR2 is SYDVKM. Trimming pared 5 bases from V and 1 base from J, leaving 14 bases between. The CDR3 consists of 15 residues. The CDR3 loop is CASSTQGSLNYGYTF. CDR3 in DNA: TGTGCCAGCAGTACCCAGGGATCCCTTAACTATGGCTACACCTTC.

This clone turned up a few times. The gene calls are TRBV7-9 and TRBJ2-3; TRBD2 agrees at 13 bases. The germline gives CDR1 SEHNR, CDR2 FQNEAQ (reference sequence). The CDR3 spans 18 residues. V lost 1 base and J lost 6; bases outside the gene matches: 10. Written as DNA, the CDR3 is TGTGCCAGCAGCTTAGTACTAGCGGGAGGGCCGGGGGCGGATACGCAGTATTTT. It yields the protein CASSLVLAGGPGADTQYF.

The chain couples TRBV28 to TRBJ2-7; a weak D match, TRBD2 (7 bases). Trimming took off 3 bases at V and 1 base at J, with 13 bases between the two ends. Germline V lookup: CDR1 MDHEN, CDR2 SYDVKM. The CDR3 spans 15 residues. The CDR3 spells CASSLGGLRSYEQYF. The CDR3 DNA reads TGTGCCAGCAGTTTGGGGGGGCTAAGGTCCTACGAGCAGTACTTC.

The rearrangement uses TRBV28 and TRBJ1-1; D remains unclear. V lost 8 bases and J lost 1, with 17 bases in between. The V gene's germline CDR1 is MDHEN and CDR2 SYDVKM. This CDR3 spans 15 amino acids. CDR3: CASVTEGEGNTEAFF. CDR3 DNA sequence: TGTGCCAGCGTTACGGAGGGAGAGGGGAACACTGAAGCTTTCTTT.

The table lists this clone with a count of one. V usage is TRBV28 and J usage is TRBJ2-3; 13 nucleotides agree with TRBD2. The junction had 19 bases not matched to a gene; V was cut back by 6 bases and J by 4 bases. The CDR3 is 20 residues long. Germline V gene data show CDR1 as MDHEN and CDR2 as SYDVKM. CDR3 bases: TGTGCCAGCAGACCCCCCGGGACTAGCGGGACGCCCGTCGGGGCAGATACGCAGTATTTT. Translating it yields CASRPPGTSGTPVGADTQYF. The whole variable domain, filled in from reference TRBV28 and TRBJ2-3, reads DVKVTQSSRYLVKRTGEKVFLECVQDMDHENMFWYRQDPGLGLRLIYFSYDVKMKEKGDIPEGYSVSREKKERFSLILESASTNQTSMYLCASRPPGTSGTPVGADTQYFGPGTRLTVL.

CDR3 sequence reads: CASSRLAEIEQFF. CDR3 bases: TGTGCCAGTAGTAGACTAGCAGAAATTGAGCAGTTCTTC. The genes are TRBV19 and TRBJ2-1; 7 nucleotides match TRBD2. The CDR3 extends over 13 amino acids. CDR1 is LNHDA and CDR2 is SQIVND in the germline V gene (reference sequence). The ends lost 4 bases at V and 9 bases at J; junction bases unmatched: 6.

The CDR3 protein is CASSFGGGFSSYNEQFF. The CDR3 nucleotides are TGTGCCAGCAGCTTTGGTGGGGGGTTCAGCTCCTACAATGAGCAGTTCTTC. The chain joins TRBV7-9 to TRBJ2-1, with D maybe TRBD2 (6 bases). Looked up from germline, CDR1 is SEHNR and CDR2 is FQNEAQ (reference sequence). CDR3 length: 17 amino acids. V gave up 3 bases and J gave up 0 bases, with 15 bases separating them.

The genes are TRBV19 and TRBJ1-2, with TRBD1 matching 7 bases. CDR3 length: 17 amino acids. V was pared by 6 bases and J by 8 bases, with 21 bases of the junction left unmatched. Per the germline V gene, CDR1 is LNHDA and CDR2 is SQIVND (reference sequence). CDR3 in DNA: TGTGCCAGTAGCCCACTTGCAGGGGGTCGCCTGCCGGGAGGCTACACCTTC. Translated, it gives CASSPLAGGRLPGGYTF.

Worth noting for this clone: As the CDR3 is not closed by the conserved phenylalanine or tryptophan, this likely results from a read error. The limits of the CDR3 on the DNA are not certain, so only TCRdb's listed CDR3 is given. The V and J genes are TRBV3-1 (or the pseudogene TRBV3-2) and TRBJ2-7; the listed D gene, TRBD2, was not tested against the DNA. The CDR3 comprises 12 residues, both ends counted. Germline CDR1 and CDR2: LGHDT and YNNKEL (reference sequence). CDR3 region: CASSGTSGRHQL.